These 10 T cell receptor beta chains came from one sample sequenced in a study of cytomegalovirus exposure and HLA in healthy donors. PCR primers comprised 60 Vbeta and 13 Jbeta primers. The table came from immunoSEQ multiplex PCR; TCRdb's copy has only in-frame clones and leaves some out. The sample yields around 130,000 clones, roughly three quarters seen once. What was sequenced was PBMCs. The receptors were gathered from a young woman in good health and CMV-seronegative.

The chain has TRBV30 and TRBJ2-1; D remains unclear. Germline CDR1 and CDR2: GTSNPN and SVGIG (reference sequence). V lost 3 bases and J 9 bases, leaving 15 bases between the germline ends. There are 13 residues in the CDR3. The CDR3 region is CAWSLPTVGEQFF. CDR3 bases: TGTGCCTGGAGCCTACCTACGGTTGGTGAGCAGTTCTTC.

J is TRBJ1-2 and V is TRBV9; D is unclear. Germline loops: CDR1 SGDLS, CDR2 YYNGEE. V lost 0 bases, J lost 8 bases, and 11 bases lay in between. The CDR3 contains 13 residues. The CDR3 DNA sequence: TGTGCCAGCAGCGTAGCTAATTCCTTAGGCTACACCTTC. The encoded protein is CASSVANSLGYTF.

V is TRBV4-1 and J is TRBJ1-5, with a possible D match to TRBD1 (5 bases). V was clipped by 0 bases and J by 5 bases, with 11 bases between them. Per the germline V gene, CDR1 is MGHRA and CDR2 is YSYEKL. The CDR3 contains 15 residues. CDR3: CASSQETQGHQPQHF. The CDR3 DNA reads TGCGCCAGCAGCCAAGAGACCCAGGGCCATCAGCCCCAGCATTTT.

The V gene is TRBV5-1, the J gene TRBJ2-7; possibly TRBD2 for D (6 bases). This CDR3 has 16 amino acids. The germline V and J ends were trimmed by 2 bases and 7 bases, with 22 bases remaining between them. CDR1 SGHRS and CDR2 YFSETQ come from the germline V gene. This CDR3 reads CASSFGLAPILEEQYF. The CDR3 DNA reads TGCGCCAGCAGCTTTGGGCTAGCGCCTATCCTAGAGGAGCAGTACTTC.

This clone occurred a few times. CDR3 nucleotides: TGTGCCAGCAGTGCCGAGATCGGGGAGACCCAGTACTTC. Its protein product is CASSAEIGETQYF. The V gene is TRBV6-4, the J gene TRBJ2-5, with no clear D. Germline CDR1 MRHNA, CDR2 SNTAGT. V dropped 4 bases and J dropped 5 bases, with 11 bases sitting between them. The CDR3 consists of 13 residues.

This clone was observed a few times. The rearrangement joins TRBV27 to TRBJ2-7; D not resolved. Germline CDR1 MNHEY, CDR2 SMNVEV (reference sequence). The CDR3 runs to 14 residues. V lost 5 bases, J lost 5 bases, and 16 bases lay in between. The CDR3 loop reads CASSPFSRSHEQYF. CDR3 DNA sequence: TGTGCCAGCAGTCCGTTTTCTAGAAGCCACGAGCAGTACTTC.

The rearrangement links TRBV2 to TRBJ1-5; D might be TRBD1 (5 bases). Germline CDR1 and CDR2: SNHLY and FYNNEI. The V gene lost 2 bases and the J gene lost 4 bases, with 9 bases spanning the gap. CDR3 size: 14 residues. CDR3 residues: CASSEQGRNQPQHF. CDR3 in DNA: TGTGCCAGCAGTGAACAGGGAAGGAATCAGCCCCAGCATTTT.

V is TRBV18 and J is TRBJ1-1; the D is unclear. Trimming removed 6 bases from V and 2 bases from J, with 7 bases in between. Germline V CDR1 and CDR2: KGHSH, LQKENI. The CDR3 has 12 residues. The CDR3 region is CASSVTNTEAFF. The CDR3 nucleotides read TGTGCCAGCTCCGTTACTAACACTGAAGCTTTCTTT.

V is TRBV6-5 and J is TRBJ2-4; TRBD2 matches at 10 bases. From germline, CDR1 is MNHEY and CDR2 SVGAGI. Trimming at V came to 7 bases and at J to 10 bases, leaving 10 bases not matched to a gene. The CDR3 is 14 residues long. CDR3 loop: CASIPTSGSLIQYF. In DNA form, the CDR3 reads TGTGCCAGCATTCCGACTAGCGGGTCCCTAATTCAGTACTTC.

In this sample, this clone turned up once. The rearrangement joins TRBV5-6 to TRBJ2-5, with D hard to call. The J call is doubtful: the DNA matches TRBJ2-7 better. This CDR3 comprises 14 residues. The V gene's germline CDR1 is SGHDT and CDR2 YYEEEE. As DNA, the CDR3 is TGTGCCAGCAGCTTGTCGCGAGTCTCCTACGAGCAGTACTTC. Protein sequence: CASSLSRVSYEQYF.